This T cell receptor beta chain was sequenced for a study of shared clonotypes between healthy human individuals. Study-level background: Researchers assigned three CD4 naive, three CD4 memory, two CD8 naive and one CD8 memory plate to each donor. Study observations and caveats: Donor scarcity curtailed the genetic and exposure-history diversity represented herein. Sorted-subset samples were not fully sequenced, rarefaction indicated.

Concerning this clone: The target antigen is unknown.

The CDR3 totals 15 residues. V lost 8 bases and J lost 6, with 22 bases in between. Germline CDR1 is MNHNY and CDR2 is SVGAGI (reference sequence). Per the study methods: Junction-only sequences produced by ImmunoSEQ had no quality scores, so filtering differed. Libraries were prepared by immunoSEQ multiplex PCR; TCRdb keeps only in-frame clonotypes and omits some of them. That table furnishes V, J and clone size, whereas the DNA furnished D and trimming. The sample includes about 1,900,000 clones, approximately 94% of them seen just once. Terminally differentiated effector memory CD45RA+ cells were excluded from the naive CD8 cells, which were CD45RO-negative and positively selected for CCR7.

Sequencing was performed on naive CD8+ T cells sorted from blood. The TCR sequence derives from a man between 18 and 35 years old in good health. This sequence joins TRBV6-6 and TRBJ1-2, with D uncertain. The CDR3 DNA sequence: TGTGCCAGCGTAACGACCACGGGTTCCTTGAATGGCTACACCTTC. Its protein is CASVTTTGSLNGYTF.